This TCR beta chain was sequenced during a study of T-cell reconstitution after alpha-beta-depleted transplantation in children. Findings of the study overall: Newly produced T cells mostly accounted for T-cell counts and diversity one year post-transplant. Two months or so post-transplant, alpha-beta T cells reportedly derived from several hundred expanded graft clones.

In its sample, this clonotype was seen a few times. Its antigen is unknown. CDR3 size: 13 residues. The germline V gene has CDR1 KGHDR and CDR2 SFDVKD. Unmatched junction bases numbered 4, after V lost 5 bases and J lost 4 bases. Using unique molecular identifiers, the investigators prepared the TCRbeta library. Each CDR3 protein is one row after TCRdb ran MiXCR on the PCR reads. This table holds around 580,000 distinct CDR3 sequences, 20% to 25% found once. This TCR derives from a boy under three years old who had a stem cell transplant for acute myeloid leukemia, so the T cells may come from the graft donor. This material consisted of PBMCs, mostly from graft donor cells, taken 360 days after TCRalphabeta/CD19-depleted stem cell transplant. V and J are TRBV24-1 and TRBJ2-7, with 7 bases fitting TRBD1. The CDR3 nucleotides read TGTGCCACCAGTGCCCGGGGACAGTACGAGCAGTACTTC. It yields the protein CATSARGQYEQYF.